These 24 T cell receptor beta chains were all obtained from the same sample, sequenced in a study of beta chain features in type 1 diabetes. The authors reverse transcribed all of the isolated RNA, so sequencing captured expressed TCRB transcripts. Libraries were prepared by immunoSEQ multiplex PCR; TCRdb keeps only in-frame clonotypes and omits some of them. The data show about 620,000 clones, 15% seen once. Material for sequencing was naive CD4+ T cells from blood. Receptors originate from a man younger than 35 in good health.

The rearrangement joins TRBV9 to TRBJ1-1; maybe TRBD1 (5 bases). V dropped 0 bases and J dropped 10 bases, with 10 bases sitting between them. Germline lookup yields CDR1 SGDLS and CDR2 YYNGEE. This CDR3 is built from 12 residues. The CDR3 region is CASSVAAGTAFF. The CDR3 DNA reads as TGTGCCAGCAGCGTAGCGGCAGGGACAGCTTTCTTT. The variable domain in full, completed from reference TRBV9 and TRBJ1-1, reads DSGVTQTPKHLITATGQRVTLRCSPRSGDLSVYWYQQSLDQGLQFLIQYYNGEERAKGNILERFSAQQFPDLHSELNLSSLELGDSALYFCASSVAAGTAFFGQGTRLTVV.

This clone appeared a few times. The chain recombines TRBV7-9 with TRBJ2-1, with D possibly matching TRBD1 (5 bases). The germline V gene encodes CDR1 SEHNR and CDR2 FQNEAQ (reference sequence). V lost 1 base and J lost 5, with 18 bases in between. The CDR3 has 17 amino acids. The CDR3 is CASSLGTRVGLHNEQFF. The DNA for the CDR3 is TGTGCCAGCAGCTTAGGGACCAGGGTAGGCTTACACAATGAGCAGTTCTTC.

This clone was detected a few times. The V gene is TRBV4-2, the J gene TRBJ2-7, with 11 bases fitting TRBD2. The V and J ends lost 4 bases and 12 bases, in that order; junction bases with no gene match: 14. CDR1 and CDR2 (germline): LGHNA, YNFKEQ. The CDR3 is 15 residues long. DNA for the CDR3: TGTGCCAGCAGCCCAAATAGCGGGAGGGAAGGAGGCGCGTACTTC. Amino acid sequence: CASSPNSGREGGAYF.

The rearrangement uses TRBV10-3 and TRBJ2-4; TRBD1 is a possible D gene (6 bases). Trimming left V 3 bases short and J 7 bases short, with 7 bases between. Per germline, CDR1 ENHRY and CDR2 SYGVKD. The CDR3 runs 12 residues. DNA for the CDR3: TGTGCCATCAGTGAACAGGGTAACATTCAGTACTTC. Residues: CAISEQGNIQYF.

This clone was counted a few times. This chain uses TRBV5-4 with TRBJ2-7, with TRBD1 matching 9 bases. The CDR3 loop spans 17 amino acids. The ends lost 0 bases at V and 5 bases at J; junction bases unmatched: 12. Germline CDR1 SGHNT, CDR2 YYREEE (reference sequence). The CDR3 region is CASSLGSVRDRAHEQYF. Here the CDR3 DNA reads TGTGCCAGCAGCTTGGGCTCCGTCAGGGACAGGGCCCACGAGCAGTACTTC.

The genes are TRBV5-1 and TRBJ2-5, with TRBD2 matching over 13 bases. Germline V gene data show CDR1 as SGHRS and CDR2 as YFSETQ. J lost 4 bases, V lost 4 bases, and 10 bases had no gene match. The CDR3 has 17 amino acids. This CDR3 is CASSLGLAGERRETQYF. The CDR3 nucleotides read TGCGCCAGCAGCCTCGGACTAGCGGGAGAGAGGCGAGAGACCCAGTACTTC.

This clone was seen only a few times. The chain joins TRBV20-1 to TRBJ2-1; D is ambiguous. The CDR3 loop spans 11 amino acids. Germline-derived CDR1 and CDR2 are DFQATT and SNEGSKA (reference sequence). The V gene lost 6 bases and the J gene lost 9 bases, with 12 bases spanning the gap. CDR3 sequence reads: CSAIAQVEQFF. CDR3 DNA: TGCAGTGCCATAGCCCAAGTTGAGCAGTTCTTC.

The chain carries TRBV14 and TRBJ2-1, with a tentative D call TRBD1 (5 bases). The V end lost 0 bases, the J end lost 3 bases, and 12 bases lay between the germline ends. The CDR3 spans 16 residues. Looked up from germline, CDR1 is SGHDN and CDR2 is FVKESK. The CDR3 bases are TGTGCCAGCAGCCAAGAGAAGGGGCAAGTCTACAATGAGCAGTTCTTC. It translates to CASSQEKGQVYNEQFF.

The chain is built from TRBV25-1 and TRBJ2-7, with D uncertain. Germline lookup yields CDR1 MGHDK and CDR2 SYGVNS. CDR3 size: 12 residues. The ends were cut back, 7 bases at V and 2 bases at J, with 9 bases in the middle. The chain's CDR3 is CASMNRAYEQYF. CDR3 bases: TGTGCCAGCATGAACAGAGCCTACGAGCAGTACTTC.

This clone was recorded a few times. CDR3 in DNA: TGTGCCAGCAGTTACTCGGAACAGCAAGAGACCCAGTACTTC. This sequence encodes CASSYSEQQETQYF. The chain combines TRBV6-5 with TRBJ2-5, with D unresolved. Germline V gives CDR1 MNHEY, CDR2 SVGAGI. V was shortened by 0 bases and J by 2 bases, with 7 bases between the two germline ends. This CDR3 spans 14 amino acids.

The J gene is TRBJ2-5, the V gene TRBV5-1; 8 bases line up with TRBD1. In germline, CDR1 is SGHRS, CDR2 YFSETQ. The J segment lost 5 bases and the V segment lost 3 bases, leaving 9 bases of the junction unmatched. The CDR3 loop spans 15 amino acids. In nucleotides, the CDR3 is TGCGCCAGCAGCTCGGGACAGGTCTTCCGTGAGACCCAGTACTTC. This sequence encodes CASSSGQVFRETQYF.

This clone was observed a handful of times. The chain recombines TRBV7-2 with TRBJ2-1; D may match TRBD1 or TRBD2 (5 bases each). This CDR3 spans 15 amino acids. V was cut by 3 bases and J by 5 bases, with 14 bases left in between. CDR1 and CDR2 (germline): SGHTA, FQGNSA. The DNA for the CDR3 is TGTGCCAGCAGCTTGCGAGGGGTTCGCCACAATGAGCAGTTCTTC. Amino acid sequence: CASSLRGVRHNEQFF.

V gene TRBV6-1 combines with J gene TRBJ2-7; D unresolved. The germline gives CDR1 MNHNS, CDR2 SASEGT. The V gene lost 6 bases and the J gene lost 1 base, with 13 bases spanning the gap. The CDR3 has 14 residues. The CDR3 region has the DNA TGTGCCAGCAGGACCGGTCTTATTTCCTACGAGCAGTACTTC. Translating gives CASRTGLISYEQYF.

This clone has more than one count but fewer than ten. The chain joins TRBV28 to TRBJ2-7, with 7 bases that match TRBD2. Per germline, CDR1 MDHEN and CDR2 SYDVKM. The length of the CDR3 is 15 residues. The V gene end was trimmed by 5 bases and the J gene end by 2 bases; junction bases not matched to a gene: 9. The CDR3 loop is CASSPRGAGTYEQYF. DNA for the CDR3: TGTGCCAGCAGTCCCAGAGGAGCGGGGACCTACGAGCAGTACTTC.

The chain recombines TRBV5-4 with TRBJ2-6; TRBD2 is a possible D gene (5 bases). CDR1 and CDR2 from the germline V gene are SGHNT and YYREEE (reference sequence). Between the trimmed V and J ends, which lost 0 bases and 0 bases, there was a span of 13 bases. This CDR3 comprises 18 residues. The CDR3 spells CASSLEGLTSSGANVLTF. The CDR3 nucleotides read TGTGCCAGCAGCTTGGAAGGACTCACTAGCTCTGGGGCCAACGTCCTGACTTTC. Full variable domain (outside the CDR3, taken from reference TRBV5-4 and TRBJ2-6): ETGVTQSPTHLIKTRGQQVTLRCSSQSGHNTVSWYQQALGQGPQFIFQYYREEENGRGNFPPRFSGLQFPNYSSELNVNALELDDSALYLCASSLEGLTSSGANVLTFGAGSRLTVL.

The rearrangement uses TRBV4-1 and TRBJ2-2; the D gene is possibly TRBD2 (5 bases). Trimming removed 1 base from V and 0 bases from J, with 15 bases in between. CDR1 MGHRA and CDR2 YSYEKL come from the germline V gene. There are 18 residues in the CDR3. The CDR3 loop reads CASSQGAGLSSNTGELFF. The CDR3 bases are TGCGCCAGCAGCCAAGGGGCGGGCCTTTCATCGAACACCGGGGAGCTGTTTTTT.

The sample holds a few counts of this clone. The chain combines TRBV7-2 with TRBJ2-2; a possible D gene is TRBD1 (6 bases). Germline CDR1 reads SGHTA; CDR2 reads FQGNSA. V gave up 3 bases and J gave up 4 bases, with 15 bases separating them. The CDR3 loop spans 16 amino acids. As DNA, the CDR3 is TGTGCCAGCAGCTTCGGCAGGGGAATTGGCACCGGGGAGCTGTTTTTT. Translation: CASSFGRGIGTGELFF.

This clone was found a few times. V and J are TRBV29-1 and TRBJ1-1; tentatively, D is TRBD1 (6 bases). V lost 4 bases to trimming and J lost 0 bases, with 24 bases between them. The CDR3 is made up of 18 amino acids. CDR1 and CDR2 (germline): SQVTM, ANQGSEA. The CDR3 loop is CSVGDPSQRGLLNTEAFF. DNA of the CDR3: TGCAGCGTTGGAGATCCGTCTCAAAGGGGGTTACTGAACACTGAAGCTTTCTTT.

This clone was found a few times. The chain employs TRBV10-3 and TRBJ1-2; D not resolved. This CDR3 has 13 residues. Deletions cut 6 bases from V and 4 bases from J, with 12 bases between. The germline gives CDR1 ENHRY, CDR2 SYGVKD. CDR3 in amino acids: CAISPILTYGYTF. CDR3 in DNA: TGTGCCATCAGCCCCATTTTGACCTATGGCTACACCTTC.

There are a few counts of this clone. The chain couples TRBV11-3 to TRBJ2-7; no definite D call. The CDR3 extends over 10 amino acids. Germline assignment: CDR1 SGHNT and CDR2 YENEEA. Trimming removed 6 bases at V and 6 bases at J, with 6 bases between. The CDR3, as DNA: TGTGCCAGCAGGGTTGCCGAGCAGTACTTC. Its protein is CASRVAEQYF. Filled out from reference TRBV11-3 and TRBJ2-7, the complete variable domain reads EAGVVQSPRYKIIEKKQPVAFWCNPISGHNTLYWYLQNLGQGPELLIRYENEEAVDDSQLPKDRFSAERLKGVDSTLKIQPAELGDSAVYLCASRVAEQYFGPGTRLTVT.

V gene TRBV7-9 combines with J gene TRBJ2-5; no clear D gene. This CDR3 is built from 15 residues. Germline CDR1 is SEHNR and CDR2 is FQNEAQ (reference sequence). V was trimmed by 1 base and J by 1 base, leaving 10 bases between them. CDR3 nucleotides: TGTGCCAGCAGCTTAGTGAGGCAGCTCCAAGAGACCCAGTACTTC. Translating gives CASSLVRQLQETQYF. The variable domain in full, completed from reference TRBV7-9 and TRBJ2-5, reads DTGVSQNPRHKITKRGQNVTFRCDPISEHNRLYWYRQTLGQGPEFLTYFQNEAQLEKSRLLSDRFSAERPKGSFSTLEIQRTEQGDSAMYLCASSLVRQLQETQYFGPGTRLLVL.

This clone has only a few counts. V gene TRBV6-6 combines with J gene TRBJ1-1, with TRBD1 as a possible D gene (5 bases). Germline CDR1 reads MNHNY; CDR2 reads SVGAGI (reference sequence). Trimming stripped 5 bases from V and 5 bases from J, with 6 bases between. This CDR3 is 11 amino acids long. This CDR3 is CASSQGTEAFF. The CDR3 coding sequence is TGTGCCAGCAGTCAGGGTACTGAAGCTTTCTTT.

This clone came up a few times. The J gene is TRBJ1-6, the V gene TRBV7-8, with 7 bases aligning to TRBD1. The CDR3 runs 15 residues. V lost 5 bases and J lost 4; bases outside the gene matches: 5. From germline, CDR1 is SGHVS and CDR2 FQNEAQ. CDR3: CASSPGQVYNSPLHF. In nucleotides, the CDR3 is TGTGCCAGCAGCCCTGGACAGGTTTATAATTCACCCCTCCACTTT.

The chain combines TRBV9 with TRBJ2-3, with D perhaps matching TRBD1 or TRBD2 (5 bases each). Germline V lookup: CDR1 SGDLS, CDR2 YYNGEE. Trimming took off 4 bases at V and 0 bases at J, with 12 bases between the two ends. This CDR3 has 15 amino acids. The DNA for the CDR3 is TGTGCCAGCAGCCCCGGGGCGAGGAGCACAGATACGCAGTATTTT. It yields the protein CASSPGARSTDTQYF. The full variable domain, rest sourced from reference TRBV9 and TRBJ2-3, is DSGVTQTPKHLITATGQRVTLRCSPRSGDLSVYWYQQSLDQGLQFLIQYYNGEERAKGNILERFSAQQFPDLHSELNLSSLELGDSALYFCASSPGARSTDTQYFGPGTRLTVL.